This T cell receptor (beta chain) was identified during a study of blood T cell repertoires in COVID-19. Study-level background: Acute-phase and convalescent COVID-19 samples originated in the United States, Italy and Spain. Sources were T cells, B-cell-depleted T cells, or PBMCs; the material itself was cDNA or gDNA.

Original methodology: From reference gene primer amplification, estimates of nucleated cell counts were derived. Data came from immunoSEQ multiplex PCR; TCRdb stores just in-frame clones and leaves some out. The V and J calls and clone size are taken from that table; D and trimming were inferred from the DNA. In the table there are about 100,000 clones, around 88% of which are singletons. Germline assignment: CDR1 SGHTS and CDR2 YDEGEE. Trimming stripped 4 bases from V and 2 bases from J, with 13 bases between. The CDR3 is 14 residues long. What was sequenced was peripheral blood. The chain has TRBV5-8 and TRBJ2-7, with D tentatively TRBD1 (5 bases). This TCR came from a man over 45 with active or convalescent COVID-19. The CDR3 DNA is TGTGCCAGCAGCCCGAGGCCAGGGACCTACGAGCAGTACTTC. Amino acid sequence: CASSPRPGTYEQYF.